This T cell receptor beta chain emerged from a study of cytomegalovirus exposure and HLA in healthy donors (dated by TCRdb to about 2017). Study-level background: An earlier analysis of 550 to 700 of the donors reported 276 Gb of sequence data and 117 million unique TCR beta sequences from 150 million to 200 million T cells. About 280 gigabases of sequencing data and around 85 million unique TCR sequences made up an early release that covered fewer than 650 HLA-typed donors. Among the roughly 430 genotyped donors, about 85% belonged to the genetic ancestry cluster associated with self-reported Caucasian donors. The study aimed to test whether cataloging public T cell receptors could reveal signatures of past pathogen exposure. The study profiled the T cell repertoires of hundreds of subjects by immunosequencing and related them to cytomegalovirus serostatus. Along with the roughly 670-subject first cohort, a separate validation cohort of over a hundred different subjects was used. High-throughput TCR immunosequencing, statistical association of individual TCRs with disease status, and machine learning were combined to predict cytomegalovirus infection status. To study patterns of TCR occurrence, a later analysis re-analyzed previously published TCR beta repertoires from 700 or so donors and added high-resolution HLA genotyping. Rather than drawing on any new phenotypic data, the later analysis identified candidate immune exposures from TCR beta sequences and the way those sequences occurred across donors. An earlier analysis of approximately 640 of the donors applied high-throughput TCR beta sequencing to assess whether each TCR beta V gene segment acted as functional or pseudogenic. Donor age, sex, ethnicity and CMV serostatus were compiled alongside the repertoire data. In a later genetic analysis, genome-wide SNP genotypes for 398 of the 666 donors were used, and that subset was treated as a discovery cohort. Every repertoire in the discovery cohort had been generated on one and the same sequencing platform. HLA typing included class I and class II loci at four-digit resolution. The number of donors typed differed by locus, with roughly 629-640 for A, B, C, DRB1 and DQB1, roughly 520 for DQA1, 600 to 610 for DPA1, and over 400 for DPB1. A handful of DR-DQ haplotypes were handled as single units for association and clustering because linkage in the cohort was strong. On average, roughly 240,000 unique TCR beta nucleotide sequences were sequenced per donor among 300 to 500 genotyped donors of the cohort, with 15% to 20% of those sequences being non-productive.

Worth noting for this clone: Its antigen remains unidentified.

Library preparation employed the immunoSEQ multiplex PCR assay. A mixture of 60 forward primers for TCR Vbeta segments and 13 reverse primers for TCR Jbeta segments was used in the multiplex PCR. The CDR3 region of rearranged TCR beta genes was amplified from genomic DNA by a multiplex PCR assay. The amplified TCR beta libraries were sequenced on the Illumina HiSeq System as 87-base-pair reads. As for the authors' bioinformatics: In a later analysis, tens of millions of unique TCR beta chains were counted across the 690 or so repertoires, and approximately 9.9 million of these chains were shared by at least two donors. A nearest-neighbor algorithm error-corrected the raw reads and collapsed the reads into unique sequences, merging closely related sequences to remove PCR and sequencing errors. To assign V, D and J gene segments, CDR3 sequences were aligned to IMGT reference sequences. Each retained sequence needed at least a six-nucleotide match to both a V gene segment and a J gene segment. Rearrangements were called productive when the CDR3 lacked stop codons and stayed in frame with V and J; all others were non-productive. Following IMGT convention, CDR3 was defined as the stretch from the second conserved V-encoded cysteine up to the conserved J-encoded phenylalanine. The earlier analysis of about 590 of the donors excluded sequences that lacked an unambiguous match to a single V gene segment. An earlier analysis of some 500 of the donors classified V segments as functional when productive rearrangements were above 56.7% and as segregating when the standard deviation between donors was above 5%. To diagnose cytomegalovirus status from the catalog of TCR beta chain sequences, a statistical classification framework was built. In a later analysis, V and J genes were assigned by comparing TCR nucleotide sequences against IMGT/GENE-DB human TR gene sequences. In a later analysis, CDR3 sequences and most-parsimonious VDJ recombination scenarios were assigned using the TCRdist pipeline. A later analysis defined each TCR beta chain by its CDR3 amino acid sequence plus V-gene family, and excluded reads lacking a unique V-gene family. A later analysis removed 500 to 600 highly shared, low-generation-probability nucleotide sequences to deal with suspected cross-contamination and a sequencing artifact. In a later analysis, a clonal expansion index was calculated for each public chain from normalized within-repertoire ranks of inferred template counts. A later analysis computed generation probabilities with a VDJ recombination model fitted to out-of-frame rearrangements, and checked the results against IGoR. In a later analysis, hypergeometric tests were used to score TCR-TCR, TCR-HLA and TCR-CMV co-occurrence, with a repertoire-size bias correction applied to TCR pairs. False discovery rates were estimated in a later analysis by permuting HLA or CMV assignments 20 times. In a later analysis, co-occurring TCRs were grouped using DBSCAN, with TCRdist sequence similarity added in when clustering inside HLA-allele-positive subsets. For co-occurrence clustering, repertoires with fewer than 30,000 or more than 120,000 public chains were excluded, along with roughly 5 repertoires with anomalous nucleotide sharing. TCRdb carries this immuneACCESS record with in-frame sequences only. Its versions omit some clonotypes, under half of them owing to an unresolved V gene in the studies checked, with the rest unexplained. The D gene and trimming were derived from the DNA, and the V and J assignments and clone size from that table. The sample has approximately 100,000 clones on record. 0.55% to 0.65% of the sample comes from the top ten.

In total, approximately 690 healthy bone marrow donors made up the cohort. At the time of sampling, all cohort members were nominally healthy, though unrecorded immune exposures were likely present. The donor was CMV seronegative and was included in the group of over 300 seronegative cohort members. A peripheral blood sample was provided by each donor, and peripheral blood mononuclear cells were used for TCR beta sequencing. The Qiagen DNeasy Blood Extraction Kit was used to extract genomic DNA from the blood cell samples. Broad study findings and their caveats: The cohort was sequenced for TCR beta chains only, and without alpha or paired-chain data the features that could be detected were limited. The classifier was reported to diagnose cytomegalovirus status with high specificity and sensitivity in both the original and validation cohorts. When HLA alleles, especially DR and DQ, strongly co-occurred, attributing TCR associations to individual alleles was difficult. Because some donors lacked HLA typing at each locus, the association tests relied only on the typed subset. Compared with the approximately 700-donor mean, donors in an Asian-associated ancestry cluster had fewer N-insertions in productive TCRs, according to a later genetic analysis. The only immune exposure information available for the cohort was CMV serostatus. In a later analysis, the rate of TCR association differed among HLA loci, with DRB1 alleles having the most associated TCRs and HLA-C alleles having the fewest. A few of the identified cytomegalovirus-associated TCR beta chains were confirmed in vitro to be specific for cytomegalovirus antigens. It was suggested by the authors that the approach could potentially be generalized to other disease states and immunological phenotypes. Linkage disequilibrium might explain the correlated functional status among segregating V segments, but an unknown experimental factor could not be ruled out. A total of about 180 TCR beta chains were listed by the study as associated with cytomegalovirus. Compared with equally common non-associated chains, HLA-associated TCR beta chains in a later analysis were more clonally expanded and had lower generation probabilities. Most TCR sequences were seen in very few donors, while some public TCRs were found in many individuals. A group of highly shared sequence variants was considered likely to be a technical artifact of the sequencing pipeline. Broadly in line with IMGT annotations, most TCR beta V segments showed up in productive rearrangements about 90% or about 30% of the time in an earlier analysis of around 600 of the donors. An association between a missense DCLRE1C variant and V-gene and J-gene trimming of TCR beta chains was found in a later genetic analysis and replicated in an independent cohort. At a false discovery rate of 0.05, a later analysis linked roughly 17,000 TCR beta sequences to specific HLA alleles. Presence/absence analyses assumed roughly uniform sequencing depth across donors, an assumption that may not hold. A later analysis found that most CMV-associated TCR beta chains appeared HLA-restricted, with HLA associations seemingly driven largely by CMV exposure. A further reported finding was that TCR beta sequences accurately predicted the HLA-A and HLA-B alleles for most subjects in the first cohort. In a later analysis, several top co-occurrence clusters were reported to appear linked to parvovirus B19, influenza, CMV and Epstein-Barr virus. Over 15 rarely observed V segments, including chromosome 9 orphons, were excluded from the earlier analysis of about 500 of the donors because counts were too low. Some IMGT-functional V segments, including TRBV6-2 and TRBV6-3, could not be told apart with the 87-base-pair reads, so those segments were excluded.

Compared with germline, V lacks 4 bases and J lacks 6 bases; bases without a gene match: 6. Counted from cysteine to phenylalanine, this CDR3 has 15 amino acids. Only CDR3 DNA is held: 45 bases, read in frame from base 1. CDR1 SGHNT and CDR2 YYREEE are derived from the germline V gene (reference sequence). The sample comprised PBMCs. The rearrangement joined TRBV5-4 to TRBJ2-3, with 12 central nucleotides matching TRBD2. This TCR was sampled from a man between 50 and 59 years old in good health and CMV-seronegative. CDR3 protein: CASSGLAGPRDTQYF. The nucleotide sequence is given as TGTGCCAGCAGCGGACTAGCGGGACCGAGGGATACGCAGTATTTT.